This T cell receptor beta chain emerged from a study of blood T cells in healthy people across ages. It was with a sample-barcoded 5' primer and a J-beta primer mix that a second PCR of roughly 6 to 12 cycles was run. Each CDR3 protein gets one entry after TCRdb re-called the 5' RACE reads with MiXCR. The data contain roughly 1,500,000 distinct CDR3 sequences, around 35% of them seen just once; the ten biggest clones take up roughly 12%. Germline CDR1 and CDR2: LNHNV and YYDKDF (reference sequence). The V and J ends lost 4 bases and 9 bases respectively, with 21 bases between them. This CDR3 has 15 residues.

Material for sequencing was blood. The V call is TRBV15, the J call TRBJ1-2; D may be TRBD1 (6 bases). The source is a woman between 25 and 40 years old in good health. CDR3 residues: CATSTRTVPTMSYTF. In nucleotides, the CDR3 is TGTGCCACCAGCACTAGGACAGTTCCTACTATGAGCTACACCTTC. Drawing the rest from reference TRBV15 and TRBJ1-2, the complete variable domain is DAMVIQNPRYQVTQFGKPVTLSCSQTLNHNVMYWYQQKSSQAPKLLFHYYDKDFNNEADTPDNFQSRRPNTSFCFLDIRSPGLGDTAMYLCATSTRTVPTMSYTFGSGTRLTVV.